This TCR beta chain was documented in a study of regulatory T cells in long-lasting Graves disease. About the study: Persistence in Graves' disease denoted antithyroid drug use beyond 5 years alongside positive TSH receptor antibodies. Study findings and constraints: The study found TRBV28, TRBJ1-2 and TRBJ2-5 favored in persistent disease.

This clonotype was detected only a few times. Its antigen is currently unknown. Time point indicated: persistent/refractory GD, antithyroid drugs over 5 years with positive TRAb. After RNA was extracted from PBMCs, the TCR library was made from it. With iRepertoire HTBI primers and Arm-PCR of CDR3 regions, TCR beta libraries were built. In the authors' methods: Identified segments across samples numbered 60 or so TRBV and around 13 TRBJ. From the multiplex PCR reads, TCRdb called clonotypes with MiXCR, one entry per CDR3 protein. The V and J calls reflect TCRdb's pipeline rather than the authors' work. The repertoire has some 370,000 distinct CDR3 sequences, less than 25% of them found once; the top ten carry less than 25%. Trimming pared 3 bases from V and 7 bases from J, leaving 14 bases between. The germline CDR1 and CDR2 sequences are SGDLS and YYNGEE. CDR3 length equals 13 residues.

The source material was peripheral blood mononuclear cells (PBMCs), sampled when the disease was refractory, from a patient treated with antithyroid drugs. The sequence was obtained from a female donor with Graves disease. This chain joins TRBV9 and TRBJ2-7; D is undetermined. As DNA, the CDR3 is TGTGCCAGCAGCGGGGCAGGTGCCCTGGAGCAGTACTTC. Protein sequence: CASSGAGALEQYF.